These 9 T cell receptor beta chains share one sample of origin, sequenced in a study of response to subunit inactivated influenza vaccine. MiXCR, run by TCRdb on the RT-PCR reads, gives a single entry per CDR3 protein. This table has about 580,000 distinct CDR3 sequences, around 15% appearing once. The material sequenced was PBMCs from blood, taken about 13 days after vaccination. These receptor sequences come from a man aged 50 or older who received an inactivated influenza vaccine.

This sequence joins TRBV29-1 and TRBJ2-2; 7 positions agree with TRBD2. V shed 6 bases and J 4 bases; nucleotides not matched to a gene: 2. The CDR3 has 12 residues. CDR1 is SQVTM, CDR2 ANQGSEA, per germline. The CDR3 nucleotides are TGCAGCGTGACGGGGGGCACCGGGGAGCTGTTTTTT. It is translated as CSVTGGTGELFF.

The chain uses TRBV30 and TRBJ1-2; D is ambiguous. The V end was cut by 0 bases, the J end by 10 bases, with 9 bases between. The CDR3 extends over 11 amino acids. Germline V gene data show CDR1 as GTSNPN and CDR2 as SVGIG (reference sequence). In DNA, the CDR3 is TGTGCCTGGAGTGTACCGGGAACCTACACCTTC. This codes for CAWSVPGTYTF.

The chain combines TRBV7-8 with TRBJ2-5; D gene uncertain. Per the germline V gene, CDR1 is SGHVS and CDR2 is FQNEAQ. The CDR3 is 14 amino acids. V was trimmed by 1 base and J by 3 bases, leaving 9 bases between them. CDR3 in amino acids: CASSLDLNKETQYF. As DNA, the CDR3 is TGTGCCAGCAGCTTAGACCTCAACAAAGAGACCCAGTACTTC. Variable domain in full (rest from reference TRBV7-8 and TRBJ2-5): GAGVSQSPRYKVAKRGQDVALRCDPISGHVSLFWYQQALGQGPEFLTYFQNEAQLDKSGLPSDRFFAERPEGSVSTLKIQRTQQEDSAVYLCASSLDLNKETQYFGPGTRLLVL.

This clonotype was picked up a small number of times. The V gene is TRBV24-1, the J gene TRBJ2-1; TRBD2 might be the D (5 bases). Trimming pared 1 base from V and 7 bases from J, leaving 7 bases between. The CDR3 sequence is 13 residues long. Germline values: CDR1 KGHDR, CDR2 SFDVKD. CDR3 in amino acids: CATSDFEGNEQFF. CDR3 DNA: TGTGCCACCAGTGATTTCGAGGGAAATGAGCAGTTCTTC.

V is TRBV27 and J is TRBJ2-2, with D unclear. This CDR3 has 13 residues. CDR1 and CDR2 (germline): MNHEY, SMNVEV (reference sequence). The V gene lost 6 bases and the J gene lost 4 bases, with 9 bases spanning the gap. This CDR3 reads CASSHGFTGELFF. The CDR3 bases are TGTGCCAGCAGCCACGGGTTCACCGGGGAGCTGTTTTTT.

The chain couples TRBV6-2 or TRBV6-3 to TRBJ2-7; D is undetermined. This CDR3 has 16 amino acids. Germline V gene data show CDR1 as MNHEY and CDR2 as SVGEGT. The V gene lost 7 bases and the J gene lost 2 bases, with 21 bases spanning the gap. CDR3 region: CASTTSPALRTYEQYF. In DNA, the CDR3 is TGTGCCAGCACCACCTCACCGGCTCTTAGAACCTACGAGCAGTACTTC.

This clonotype was detected only a few times. The gene calls are TRBV2 and TRBJ2-7, with 8 bases fitting TRBD1. The CDR3 consists of 12 residues. Germline assignment: CDR1 SNHLY and CDR2 FYNNEI. The V gene end was trimmed by 9 bases and the J gene end by 4 bases; junction bases not matched to a gene: 5. CDR3 loop: CASGQGKYEQYF. CDR3 nucleotides: TGTGCCAGTGGACAGGGAAAATACGAGCAGTACTTC.

The V and J genes are TRBV15 and TRBJ1-4; no definite D call. Trimming left V 8 bases short and J 0 bases short, with 7 bases between. Per the germline V gene, CDR1 is LNHNV and CDR2 is YYDKDF (reference sequence). The CDR3 consists of 13 residues. The CDR3 is CATFGATNEKLFF. Written as DNA, the CDR3 is TGTGCCACCTTCGGGGCAACTAATGAAAAACTGTTTTTT.

This clonotype has just a few counts. The rearrangement joins TRBV5-1 to TRBJ2-5, with TRBD2 identical over 10 bases. The CDR3 consists of 15 residues. Germline CDR1 and CDR2: SGHRS and YFSETQ. With 4 bases clipped from V and 5 bases from J, the junction kept 8 bases outside the gene matches. The CDR3: CASSEAGTSAETQYF. CDR3 in DNA: TGCGCCAGCAGCGAAGCCGGGACTAGCGCGGAGACCCAGTACTTC. Together with reference TRBV5-1 and TRBJ2-5, the CDR3 gives the full variable domain: KAGVTQTPRYLIKTRGQQVTLSCSPISGHRSVSWYQQTPGQGLQFLFEYFSETQRNKGNFPGRFSGRQFSNSRSEMNVSTLELGDSALYLCASSEAGTSAETQYFGPGTRLLVL.